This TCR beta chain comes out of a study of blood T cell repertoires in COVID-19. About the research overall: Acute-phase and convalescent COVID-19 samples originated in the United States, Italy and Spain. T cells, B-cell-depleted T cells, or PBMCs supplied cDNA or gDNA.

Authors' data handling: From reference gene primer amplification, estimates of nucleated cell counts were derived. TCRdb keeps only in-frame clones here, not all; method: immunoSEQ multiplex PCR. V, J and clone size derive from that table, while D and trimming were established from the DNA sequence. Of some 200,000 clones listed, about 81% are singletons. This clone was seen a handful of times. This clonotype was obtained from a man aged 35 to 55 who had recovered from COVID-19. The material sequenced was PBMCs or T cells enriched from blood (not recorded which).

CDR3 in amino acids: CASSPPGGRVKEQYF. In DNA form, the CDR3 reads TGTGCCAGCAGCCCCCCGGGGGGCCGGGTTAAAGAGCAGTACTTC. The rearrangement joins TRBV3-1 (or the pseudogene TRBV3-2) to TRBJ2-7; a weak D match, TRBD2 (7 bases). Looked up from germline, CDR1 is LGHDT and CDR2 is YNNKEL (reference sequence). The CDR3 is made up of 15 amino acids. Trimming pared 4 bases from V and 7 bases from J, leaving 20 bases between.